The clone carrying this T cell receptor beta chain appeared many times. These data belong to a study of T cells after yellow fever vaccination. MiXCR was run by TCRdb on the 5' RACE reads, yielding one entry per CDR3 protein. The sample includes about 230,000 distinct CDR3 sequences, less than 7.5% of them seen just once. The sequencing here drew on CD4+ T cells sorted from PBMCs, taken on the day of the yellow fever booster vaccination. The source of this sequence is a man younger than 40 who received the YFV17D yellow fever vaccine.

The CDR3 region has the DNA TGCGCCAGCACCCAGACAGGGGGAATCGATGAGACCCAGTACTTC. This sequence encodes CASTQTGGIDETQYF. This sequence joins TRBV5-1 and TRBJ2-5; 9 bases align to TRBD1. In germline, CDR1 is SGHRS, CDR2 YFSETQ. This CDR3 comprises 15 residues. V trimming: 6 bases; J trimming: 5 bases; junction bases outside the gene matches: 11.